The clone carrying this TCR beta chain was seen more than once but under ten times. Its antigen is not known. TCRdb used MiXCR to reprocess the 5' RACE reads, holding one entry per CDR3 protein. Of 250,000 to 350,000 distinct CDR3 sequences listed, 20% are singletons. This sample was taken from a study of CD8 T cells in ankylosing spondylitis. Overall study results and limits: Roughly 8 highly homologous variants made up a TCR beta motif, and this motif appeared characteristic of ankylosing spondylitis blood.

V was clipped by 4 bases and J by 0 bases; unmatched bases: 5. CDR1 is SGHRS and CDR2 is YFSETQ in the germline V gene. CDR3 length equals 16 residues. This sequence was found in a male donor with ankylosing spondylitis or in good health (not recorded which). The J gene is TRBJ2-2, the V gene TRBV5-1; 8 positions agree with TRBD1. The material sequenced was blood, either unsorted or a sorted T cell fraction (not recorded which). CDR3 DNA: TGCGCCAGCAGCCCGCCGGGACAGGCGAACACCGGGGAGCTGTTTTTT. Translating it yields CASSPPGQANTGELFF.